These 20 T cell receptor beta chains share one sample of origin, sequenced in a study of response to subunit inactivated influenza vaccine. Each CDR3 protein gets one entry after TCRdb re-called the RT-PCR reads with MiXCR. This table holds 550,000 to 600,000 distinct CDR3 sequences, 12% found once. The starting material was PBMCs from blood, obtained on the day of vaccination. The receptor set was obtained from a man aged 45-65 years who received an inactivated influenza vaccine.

CDR3 amino acids: CASSLSSLLGAPGYTF. The CDR3 region has the DNA TGTGCCAGCAGCTTATCCTCCCTACTGGGGGCGCCTGGCTACACCTTC. This sequence joins TRBV7-2 and TRBJ1-2, with TRBD1 as a possible D gene (6 bases). Between the trimmed V and J ends, which lost 2 bases and 7 bases, there was a span of 20 bases. This CDR3 contains 16 residues. CDR1 and CDR2 from the germline V gene are SGHTA and FQGNSA.

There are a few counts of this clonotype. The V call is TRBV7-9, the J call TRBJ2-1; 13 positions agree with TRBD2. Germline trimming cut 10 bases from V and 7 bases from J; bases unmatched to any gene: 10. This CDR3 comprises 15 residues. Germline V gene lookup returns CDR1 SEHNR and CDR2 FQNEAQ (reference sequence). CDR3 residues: CATYVTSGRGNEQFF. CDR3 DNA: TGTGCCACCTATGTAACTAGCGGGAGGGGTAATGAGCAGTTCTTC.

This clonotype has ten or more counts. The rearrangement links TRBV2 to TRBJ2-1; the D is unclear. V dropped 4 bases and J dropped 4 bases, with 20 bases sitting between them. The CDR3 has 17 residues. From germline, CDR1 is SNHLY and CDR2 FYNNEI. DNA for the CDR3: TGTGCCAGCAGTGGAAGCCTAGGACCCCCGCCATACAATGAGCAGTTCTTC. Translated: CASSGSLGPPPYNEQFF.

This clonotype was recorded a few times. CDR3 residues: CASSYSMTDRETQYF. The CDR3 nucleotides read TGTGCCAGCAGTTACTCGATGACGGACAGGGAGACCCAGTACTTC. The rearrangement joins TRBV6-5 to TRBJ2-5; TRBD1 matches 7 bases. The J segment lost 5 bases and the V segment lost 0 bases, leaving 6 bases of the junction unmatched. The CDR3 has 15 residues. Germline values: CDR1 MNHEY, CDR2 SVGAGI.

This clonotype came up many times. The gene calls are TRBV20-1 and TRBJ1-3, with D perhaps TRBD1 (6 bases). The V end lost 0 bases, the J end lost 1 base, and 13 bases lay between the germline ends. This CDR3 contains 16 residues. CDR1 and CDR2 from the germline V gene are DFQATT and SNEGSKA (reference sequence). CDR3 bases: TGCAGTGCTAGAGAAATGACAGGACATTCTGGAAACACCATATATTTT. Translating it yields CSAREMTGHSGNTIYF.

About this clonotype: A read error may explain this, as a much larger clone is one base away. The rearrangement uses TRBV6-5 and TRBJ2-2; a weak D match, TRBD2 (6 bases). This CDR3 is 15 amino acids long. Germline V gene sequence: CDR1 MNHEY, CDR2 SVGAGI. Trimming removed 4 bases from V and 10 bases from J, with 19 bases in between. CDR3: CASSWDSPESEELFF. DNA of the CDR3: TGTGCCAGCAGTTGGGACTCCCCGGAGTCCGAGGAGCTGTTTTTT.

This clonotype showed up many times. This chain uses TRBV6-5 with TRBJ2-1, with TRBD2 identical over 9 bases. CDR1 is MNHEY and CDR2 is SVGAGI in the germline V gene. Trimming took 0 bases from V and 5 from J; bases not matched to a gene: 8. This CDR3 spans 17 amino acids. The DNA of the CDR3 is TGTGCCAGCAGTTACTCGTTTGTGACTAGCGGCAACAATGAGCAGTTCTTC. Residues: CASSYSFVTSGNNEQFF.

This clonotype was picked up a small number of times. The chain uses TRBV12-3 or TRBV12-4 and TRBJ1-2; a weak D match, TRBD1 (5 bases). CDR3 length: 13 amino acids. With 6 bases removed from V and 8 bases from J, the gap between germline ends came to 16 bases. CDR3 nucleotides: TGTGCCAGCAGACCCGGGGGATCGGGAGGCTACACCTTC. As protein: CASRPGGSGGYTF.

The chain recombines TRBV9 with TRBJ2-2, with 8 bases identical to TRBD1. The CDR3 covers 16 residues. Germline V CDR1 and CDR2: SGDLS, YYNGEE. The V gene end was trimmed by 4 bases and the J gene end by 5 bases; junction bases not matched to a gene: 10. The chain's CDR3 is CASSPPGQVTTGELFF. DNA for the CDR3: TGTGCCAGCAGCCCGCCGGGACAGGTTACTACCGGGGAGCTGTTTTTT.

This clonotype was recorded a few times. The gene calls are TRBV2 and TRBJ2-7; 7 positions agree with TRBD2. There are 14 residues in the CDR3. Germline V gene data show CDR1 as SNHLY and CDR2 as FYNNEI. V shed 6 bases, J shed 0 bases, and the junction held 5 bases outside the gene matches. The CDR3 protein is CASRWGGSSYEQYF. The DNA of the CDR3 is TGTGCCAGCAGGTGGGGGGGTAGCTCCTACGAGCAGTACTTC.

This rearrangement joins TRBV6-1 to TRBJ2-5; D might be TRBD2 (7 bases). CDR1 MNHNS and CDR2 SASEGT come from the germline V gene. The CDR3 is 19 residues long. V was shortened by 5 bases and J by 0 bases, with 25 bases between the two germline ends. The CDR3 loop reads CASSPSAGAGVTYQETQYF. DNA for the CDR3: TGTGCCAGCAGTCCTTCGGCGGGGGCCGGAGTAACGTACCAAGAGACCCAGTACTTC.

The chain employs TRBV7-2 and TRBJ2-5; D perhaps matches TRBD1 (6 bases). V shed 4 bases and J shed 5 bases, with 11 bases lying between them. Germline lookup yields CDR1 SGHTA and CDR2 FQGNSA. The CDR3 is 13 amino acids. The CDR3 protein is CASSWAGAETQYF. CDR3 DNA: TGTGCCAGCAGCTGGGCAGGGGCGGAGACCCAGTACTTC.

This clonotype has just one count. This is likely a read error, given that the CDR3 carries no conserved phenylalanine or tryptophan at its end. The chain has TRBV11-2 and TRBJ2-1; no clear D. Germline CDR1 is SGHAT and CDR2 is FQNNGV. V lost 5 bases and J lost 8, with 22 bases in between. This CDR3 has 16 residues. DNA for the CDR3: TGTGCCAGCAGCCCCCTTGGGCTTGGGCAAAGGGATGAGCAGTTCATC. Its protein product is CASSPLGLGQRDEQFI.

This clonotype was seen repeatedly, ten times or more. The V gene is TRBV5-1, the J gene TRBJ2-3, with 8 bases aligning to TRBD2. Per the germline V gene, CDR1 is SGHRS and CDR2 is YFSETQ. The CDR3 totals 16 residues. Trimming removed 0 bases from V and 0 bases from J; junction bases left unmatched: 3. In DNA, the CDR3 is TGCGCCAGCAGCTTGGAGGTAGCGGGAAGCACAGATACGCAGTATTTT. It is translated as CASSLEVAGSTDTQYF. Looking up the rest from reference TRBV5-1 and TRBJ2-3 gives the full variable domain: KAGVTQTPRYLIKTRGQQVTLSCSPISGHRSVSWYQQTPGQGLQFLFEYFSETQRNKGNFPGRFSGRQFSNSRSEMNVSTLELGDSALYLCASSLEVAGSTDTQYFGPGTRLTVL.

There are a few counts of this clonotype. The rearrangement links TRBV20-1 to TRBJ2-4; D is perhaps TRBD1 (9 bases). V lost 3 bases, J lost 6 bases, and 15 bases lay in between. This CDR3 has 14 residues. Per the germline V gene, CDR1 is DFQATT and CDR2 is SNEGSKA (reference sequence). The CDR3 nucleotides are TGCAGTGCTAGTAGCGGGACAGGGTTAAACATTCAGTACTTC. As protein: CSASSGTGLNIQYF.

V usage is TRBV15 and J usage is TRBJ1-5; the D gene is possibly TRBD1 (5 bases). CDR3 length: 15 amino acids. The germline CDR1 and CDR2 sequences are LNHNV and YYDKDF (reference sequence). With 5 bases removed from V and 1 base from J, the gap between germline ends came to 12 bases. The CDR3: CATSQGRRSNQPQHF. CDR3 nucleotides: TGTGCCACCAGCCAGGGAAGACGGAGCAATCAGCCCCAGCATTTT.

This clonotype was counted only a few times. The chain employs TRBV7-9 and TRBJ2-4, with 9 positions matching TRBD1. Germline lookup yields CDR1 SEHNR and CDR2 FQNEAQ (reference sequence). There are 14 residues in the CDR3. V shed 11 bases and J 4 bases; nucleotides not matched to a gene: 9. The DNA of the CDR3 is TGTGCCTCCCAACCAGACAGGGGGAAAAACATTCAGTACTTC. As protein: CASQPDRGKNIQYF.

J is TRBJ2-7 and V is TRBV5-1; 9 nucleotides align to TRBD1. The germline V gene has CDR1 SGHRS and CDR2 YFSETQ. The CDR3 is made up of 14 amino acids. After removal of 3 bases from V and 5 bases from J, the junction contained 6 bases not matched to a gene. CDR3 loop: CASSSDRDRDEQYF. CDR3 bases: TGCGCCAGCAGCTCCGACCGGGACAGGGACGAGCAGTACTTC.

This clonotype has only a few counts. The DNA of the CDR3 is TGTGCCAGCAGTGCCATACACGGTAAAGAGACCCAGTACTTC. It specifies CASSAIHGKETQYF. This rearrangement joins TRBV25-1 to TRBJ2-5, with D hard to call. The V and J ends lost 4 bases and 3 bases respectively, with 12 bases between them. The germline CDR1 and CDR2 sequences are MGHDK and SYGVNS. The CDR3 covers 14 residues.

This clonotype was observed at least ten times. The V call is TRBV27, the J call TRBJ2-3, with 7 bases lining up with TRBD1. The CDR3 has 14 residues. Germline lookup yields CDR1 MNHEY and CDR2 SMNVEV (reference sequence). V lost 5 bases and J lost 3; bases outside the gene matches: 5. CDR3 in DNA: TGTGCCAGCAGTCCCCGCAGGGGGACAGATACGCAGTATTTT. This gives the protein CASSPRRGTDTQYF.